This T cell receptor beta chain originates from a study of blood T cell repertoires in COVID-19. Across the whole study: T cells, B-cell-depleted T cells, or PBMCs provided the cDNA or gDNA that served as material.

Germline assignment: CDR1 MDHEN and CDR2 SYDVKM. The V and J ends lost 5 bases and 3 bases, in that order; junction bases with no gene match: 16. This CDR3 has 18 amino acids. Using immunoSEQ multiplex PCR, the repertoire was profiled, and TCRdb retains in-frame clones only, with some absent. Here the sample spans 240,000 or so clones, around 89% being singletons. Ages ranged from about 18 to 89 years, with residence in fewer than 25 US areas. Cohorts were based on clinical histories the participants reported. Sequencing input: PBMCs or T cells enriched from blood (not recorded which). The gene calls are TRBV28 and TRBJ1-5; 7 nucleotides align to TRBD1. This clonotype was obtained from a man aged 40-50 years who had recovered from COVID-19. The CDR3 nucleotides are TGTGCCAGCAGTGGACCACTACAGGGGAACCTTGTCAATCAGCCCCAGCATTTT. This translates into CASSGPLQGNLVNQPQHF.